This entry is about one TCR beta chain. Sequencing was performed with immunoSEQ multiplex PCR; in TCRdb, only in-frame clones are kept and a portion is missing. The sample contains more than 50,000 clones, nearly 95% of which appear only once. The sample belongs to a study of human thymus T cells. Trimming took 4 bases from V and 5 from J, leaving 15 bases between them. CDR3 length: 14 amino acids. CDR1 is SGDLS, CDR2 YYNGEE, per germline. The sample was blood. The sequence came from a boy under three years old with a congenital heart defect but otherwise immunologically healthy. The chain links TRBV9 to TRBJ2-5, with D unclear. The CDR3, as DNA: TGTGCCAGCAGCCCCACGGGTAGCCGGGAGACCCAGTACTTC. It yields the protein CASSPTGSRETQYF.